The clone carrying this T cell receptor (beta chain) appeared a few times. The antigen is undetermined. This sample is part of a study of blood T cells in healthy people across ages. Across the whole study: Through template switching, about one barcoded beta molecule was captured per two T cells, as measured in model experiments. Study-wide results and caveats: Measured against age, TCR beta diversity per million T cells decreased in a roughly linear manner. The unsorted PBMCs prevented any conclusive comparison of naive versus antigen-experienced cells.

Next came a second PCR, run for about 7 to 12 cycles, which used a sample-barcoded 5' primer along with a J-beta primer mix. TCRdb re-called the 5' RACE reads with MiXCR, one entry per CDR3 protein. The repertoire includes about 1.6 million distinct CDR3 sequences, about 35% of them detected once, and around 11% sits in the top ten. Sample: blood. The TCR was taken from a woman aged 30 to 39 in good health.

In nucleotides, the CDR3 is TGTGCCAGCAGCCAAATTAGCGGGGGAAACACAGATACGCAGTATTTT. Its translation is CASSQISGGNTDTQYF. The rearrangement joins TRBV4-2 to TRBJ2-3, with TRBD2 matching 9 bases. The CDR3 contains 16 residues. The ends lost 2 bases at V and 2 bases at J; junction bases unmatched: 5. The germline V gene has CDR1 LGHNA and CDR2 YNFKEQ.